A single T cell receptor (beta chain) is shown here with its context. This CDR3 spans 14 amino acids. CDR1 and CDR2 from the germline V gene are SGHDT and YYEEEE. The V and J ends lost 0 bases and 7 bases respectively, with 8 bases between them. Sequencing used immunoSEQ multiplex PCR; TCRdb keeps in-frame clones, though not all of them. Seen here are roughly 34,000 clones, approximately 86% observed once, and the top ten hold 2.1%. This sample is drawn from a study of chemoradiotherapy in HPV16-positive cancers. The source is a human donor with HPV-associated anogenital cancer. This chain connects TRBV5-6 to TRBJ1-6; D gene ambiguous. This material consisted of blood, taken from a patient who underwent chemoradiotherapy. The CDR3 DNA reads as TGTGCCAGCAGCTTGGTGTTGGGGAATTCACCCCTCCACTTT. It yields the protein CASSLVLGNSPLHF.